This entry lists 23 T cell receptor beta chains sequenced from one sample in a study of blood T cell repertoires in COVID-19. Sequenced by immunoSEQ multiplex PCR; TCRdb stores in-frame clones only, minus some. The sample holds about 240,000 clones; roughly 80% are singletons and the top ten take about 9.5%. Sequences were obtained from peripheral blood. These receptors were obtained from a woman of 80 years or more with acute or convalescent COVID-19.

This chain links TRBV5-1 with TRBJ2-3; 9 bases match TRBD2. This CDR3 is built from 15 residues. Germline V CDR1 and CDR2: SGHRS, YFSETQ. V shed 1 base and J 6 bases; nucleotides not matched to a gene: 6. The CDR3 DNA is TGCGCCAGCAGCTTGAGGGCTAGCGGGGTGGATACGCAGTATTTT. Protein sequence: CASSLRASGVDTQYF. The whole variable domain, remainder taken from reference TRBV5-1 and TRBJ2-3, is KAGVTQTPRYLIKTRGQQVTLSCSPISGHRSVSWYQQTPGQGLQFLFEYFSETQRNKGNFPGRFSGRQFSNSRSEMNVSTLELGDSALYLCASSLRASGVDTQYFGPGTRLTVL.

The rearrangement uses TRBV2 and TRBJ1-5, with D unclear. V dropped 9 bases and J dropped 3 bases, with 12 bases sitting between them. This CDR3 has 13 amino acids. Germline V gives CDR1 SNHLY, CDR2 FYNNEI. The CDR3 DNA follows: TGTGCCAGTCATCGGGAGTTCAATCAGCCCCAGCATTTT. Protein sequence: CASHREFNQPQHF.

CDR3 sequence: CASSLDGGDYGYTF. CDR3 sequence (DNA): TGCGCCAGCAGCTTGGACGGGGGGGACTATGGCTACACCTTC. The chain recombines TRBV5-1 with TRBJ1-2, with D tentatively TRBD1 (5 bases). The germline gives CDR1 SGHRS, CDR2 YFSETQ. Trimming shortened V by 0 bases and J by 3 bases, and 9 bases separated the two germline ends. CDR3 length: 14 residues.

In DNA, the CDR3 is TGTGCCAGCAGCCATACGGAGTACACAGATACGCAGTATTTT. Residues: CASSHTEYTDTQYF. The rearrangement links TRBV3-1 (or the pseudogene TRBV3-2) to TRBJ2-3; D gene uncertain. Trimming left V 3 bases short and J 2 bases short, with 9 bases between. CDR1 and CDR2 from the germline V gene are LGHDT and YNNKEL (reference sequence). The CDR3 is 14 amino acids.

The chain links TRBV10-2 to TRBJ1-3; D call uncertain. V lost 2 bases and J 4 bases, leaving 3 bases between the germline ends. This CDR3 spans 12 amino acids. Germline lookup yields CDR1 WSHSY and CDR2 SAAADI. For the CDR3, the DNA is TGCGCCAGCAGTGAGGCGGGAAACACCATATATTTT. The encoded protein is CASSEAGNTIYF.

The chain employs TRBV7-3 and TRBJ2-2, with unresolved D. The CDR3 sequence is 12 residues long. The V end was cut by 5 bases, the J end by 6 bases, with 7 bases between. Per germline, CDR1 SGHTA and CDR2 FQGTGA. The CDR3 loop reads CASSILAGELFF. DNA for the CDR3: TGTGCCAGCAGCATCCTTGCCGGGGAGCTGTTTTTT.

The CDR3 here is CASSPRETSYNEQFF. DNA for the CDR3: TGCGCCAGCAGCCCCCGGGAGACATCCTACAATGAGCAGTTCTTC. The rearrangement joins TRBV5-1 to TRBJ2-1; D perhaps matches TRBD2 (6 bases). CDR1 is SGHRS, CDR2 YFSETQ, per germline. This CDR3 has 15 residues. V gave up 4 bases and J gave up 1 base, with 12 bases separating them.

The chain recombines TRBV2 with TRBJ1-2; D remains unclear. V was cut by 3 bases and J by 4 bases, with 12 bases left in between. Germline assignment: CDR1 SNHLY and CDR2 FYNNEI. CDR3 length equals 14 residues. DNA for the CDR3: TGTGCCAGCAGTGACCCCAGGCCACTCTATGGCTACACCTTC. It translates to CASSDPRPLYGYTF.

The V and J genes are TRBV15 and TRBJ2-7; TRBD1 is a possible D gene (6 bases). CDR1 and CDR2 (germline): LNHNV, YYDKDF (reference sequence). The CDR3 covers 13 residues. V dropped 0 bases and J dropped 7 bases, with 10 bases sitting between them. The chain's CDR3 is CATSRDQGREQYF. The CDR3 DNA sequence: TGTGCCACCAGCAGAGATCAGGGGCGTGAGCAGTACTTC.

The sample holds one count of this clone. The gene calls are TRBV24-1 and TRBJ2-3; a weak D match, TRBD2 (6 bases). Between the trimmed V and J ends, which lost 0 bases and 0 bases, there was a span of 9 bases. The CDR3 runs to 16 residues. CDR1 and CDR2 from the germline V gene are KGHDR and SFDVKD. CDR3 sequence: CATSDLLRGSTDTQYF. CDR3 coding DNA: TGTGCCACCAGTGATTTGCTGCGGGGCAGCACAGATACGCAGTATTTT.

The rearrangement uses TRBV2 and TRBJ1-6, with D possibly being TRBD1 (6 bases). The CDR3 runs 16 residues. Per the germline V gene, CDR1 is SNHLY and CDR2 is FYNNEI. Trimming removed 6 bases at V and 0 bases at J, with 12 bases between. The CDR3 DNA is TGTGCCAGCAGGTCAACAGGGAGCTCCTATAATTCACCCCTCCACTTT. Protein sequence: CASRSTGSSYNSPLHF.

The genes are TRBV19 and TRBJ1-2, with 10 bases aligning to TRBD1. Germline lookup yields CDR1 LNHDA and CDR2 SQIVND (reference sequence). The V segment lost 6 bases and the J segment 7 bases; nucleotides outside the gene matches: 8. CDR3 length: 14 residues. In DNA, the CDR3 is TGTGCCAGTAGCCCCGGGACAGGGGCTGGTGGCTACACCTTC. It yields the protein CASSPGTGAGGYTF.

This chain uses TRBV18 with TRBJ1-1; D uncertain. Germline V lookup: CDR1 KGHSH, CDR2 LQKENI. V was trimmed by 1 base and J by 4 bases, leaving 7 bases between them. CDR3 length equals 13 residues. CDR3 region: CASSPRLSTEAFF. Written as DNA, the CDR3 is TGTGCCAGCTCACCACGTTTGAGCACTGAAGCTTTCTTT. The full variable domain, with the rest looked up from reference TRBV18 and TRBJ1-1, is NAGVMQNPRHLVRRRGQEARLRCSPMKGHSHVYWYRQLPEEGLKFMVYLQKENIIDESGMPKERFSAEFPKEGPSILRIQQVVRGDSAAYFCASSPRLSTEAFFGQGTRLTVV.

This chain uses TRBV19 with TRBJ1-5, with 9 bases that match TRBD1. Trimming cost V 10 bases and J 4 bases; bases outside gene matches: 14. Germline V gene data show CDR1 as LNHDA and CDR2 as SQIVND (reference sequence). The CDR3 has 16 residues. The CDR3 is CATNPGQGLGNQPQHF. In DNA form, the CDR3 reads TGTGCCACTAATCCGGGACAGGGATTGGGGAATCAGCCCCAGCATTTT.

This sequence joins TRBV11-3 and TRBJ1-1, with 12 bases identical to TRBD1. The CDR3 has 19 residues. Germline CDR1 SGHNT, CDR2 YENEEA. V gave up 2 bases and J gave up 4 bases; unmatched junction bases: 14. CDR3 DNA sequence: TGTGCCAGCAGCTTAAAAGGGACAGGGGGCGGTTTGAGGGGCACTGAAGCTTTCTTT. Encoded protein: CASSLKGTGGGLRGTEAFF.

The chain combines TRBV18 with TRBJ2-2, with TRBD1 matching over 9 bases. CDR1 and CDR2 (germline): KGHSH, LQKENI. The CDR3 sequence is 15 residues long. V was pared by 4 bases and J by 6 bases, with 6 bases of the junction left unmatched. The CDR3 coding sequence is TGTGCCAGCTCACACCGGGACAGGGTTGCCGGGGAGCTGTTTTTT. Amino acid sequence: CASSHRDRVAGELFF.

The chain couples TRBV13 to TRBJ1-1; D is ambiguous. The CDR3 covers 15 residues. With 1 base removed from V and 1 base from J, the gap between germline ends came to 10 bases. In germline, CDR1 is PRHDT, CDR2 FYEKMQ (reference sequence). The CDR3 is CASSLVLRENTEAFF. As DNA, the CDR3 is TGTGCCAGCAGCTTAGTATTGCGGGAGAACACTGAAGCTTTCTTT.

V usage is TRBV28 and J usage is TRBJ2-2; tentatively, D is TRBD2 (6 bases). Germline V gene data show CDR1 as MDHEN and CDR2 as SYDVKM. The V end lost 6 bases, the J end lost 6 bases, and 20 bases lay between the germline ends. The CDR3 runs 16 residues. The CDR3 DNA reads TGTGCCAGCAGCCGATCCGGGACTCGGTGGCCCGGGGAGCTGTTTTTT. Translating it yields CASSRSGTRWPGELFF.

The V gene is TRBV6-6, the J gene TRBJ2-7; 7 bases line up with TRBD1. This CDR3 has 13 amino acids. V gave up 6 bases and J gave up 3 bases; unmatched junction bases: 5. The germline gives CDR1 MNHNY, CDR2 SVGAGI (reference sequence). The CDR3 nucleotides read TGTGCCAGCAGGGGGACAGCCGACTACGAGCAGTACTTC. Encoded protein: CASRGTADYEQYF.

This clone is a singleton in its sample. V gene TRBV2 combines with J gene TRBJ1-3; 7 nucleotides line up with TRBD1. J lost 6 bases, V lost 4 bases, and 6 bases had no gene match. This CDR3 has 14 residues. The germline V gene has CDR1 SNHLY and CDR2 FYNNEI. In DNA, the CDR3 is TGTGCCAGCAGTGGGCCAGGGGGGAAAAACACCATATATTTT. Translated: CASSGPGGKNTIYF. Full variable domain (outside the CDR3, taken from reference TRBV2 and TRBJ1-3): EPEVTQTPSHQVTQMGQEVILRCVPISNHLYFYWYRQILGQKVEFLVSFYNNEISEKSEIFDDQFSVERPDGSNFTLKIRSTKLEDSAMYFCASSGPGGKNTIYFGEGSWLTVV.

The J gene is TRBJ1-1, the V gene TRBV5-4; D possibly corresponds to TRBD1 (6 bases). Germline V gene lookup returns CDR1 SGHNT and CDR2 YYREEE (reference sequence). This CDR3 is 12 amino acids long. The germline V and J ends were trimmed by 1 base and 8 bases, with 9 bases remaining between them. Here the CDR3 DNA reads TGTGCCAGCAGCTTGATGCAGGGGGAAGCTTTCTTT. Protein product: CASSLMQGEAFF.

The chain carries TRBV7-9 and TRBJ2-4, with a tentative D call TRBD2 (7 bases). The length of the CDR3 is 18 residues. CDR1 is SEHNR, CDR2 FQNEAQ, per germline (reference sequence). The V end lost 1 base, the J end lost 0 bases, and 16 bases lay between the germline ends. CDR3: CASSLDVRGGPAKNIQYF. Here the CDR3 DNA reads TGTGCCAGCAGCTTAGACGTGAGGGGGGGCCCAGCCAAAAACATTCAGTACTTC.

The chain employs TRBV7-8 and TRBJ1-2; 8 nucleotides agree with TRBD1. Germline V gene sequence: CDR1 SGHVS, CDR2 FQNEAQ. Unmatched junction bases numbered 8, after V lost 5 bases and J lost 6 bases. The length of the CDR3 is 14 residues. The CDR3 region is CASSMDRALDGYTF. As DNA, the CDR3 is TGTGCCAGCAGCATGGACAGGGCCCTCGATGGCTACACCTTC.